This record concerns one TCR beta chain sequence. Methods used by the authors: The assay estimated nucleated cells by amplifying reference gene primers. Assay used: immunoSEQ multiplex PCR; TCRdb lists only in-frame clones, some missing. The V and J calls and clone size are taken from that table; D and trimming were inferred from the DNA. This table has 90,000 or so clones, more than 65% appearing once. This entry is derived from a study of blood T cell repertoires in COVID-19. On the study more broadly: Some COVID-19 samples were acute and others convalescent; all came from the United States, Italy and Spain. Sources were T cells, B-cell-depleted T cells, or PBMCs; the material itself was cDNA or gDNA.

V was clipped by 4 bases and J by 7 bases, with 14 bases between them. Germline-derived CDR1 and CDR2 are SGHKS and YYEKEE (reference sequence). The CDR3 loop spans 13 amino acids. This chain uses TRBV5-5 with TRBJ1-1; D possibly corresponds to TRBD1 (5 bases). The clonotype comes from a man in his fifties or sixties with acute or convalescent COVID-19. What was sequenced was peripheral blood. In DNA, the CDR3 is TGTGCCAGCAGCCCAAGGCGGGGGGATGAAGCTTTCTTT. It is translated as CASSPRRGDEAFF.